Below, 2 T cell receptor beta chains from the same sample are listed, as sequenced in a study of blood T cell repertoires in COVID-19. Here immunoSEQ multiplex PCR was the method, and the copy in TCRdb shows in-frame clones only, minus some. Among over 150,000 clones, over 70% were seen once, and the ten largest hold 6.5% to 8.5%. Sequencing used peripheral blood. The receptors derive from a woman aged 40 to 50 with COVID-19, enrolled during active disease.

CDR3 nucleotides: TGTGCCAGCAGCCCCACCGGGGGGCCGTACAATGAGCAGTTCTTC. Protein sequence: CASSPTGGPYNEQFF. The J gene is TRBJ2-1, the V gene TRBV6-5, with TRBD2 as a possible D gene (7 bases). Germline CDR1 MNHEY, CDR2 SVGAGI. The V end lost 6 bases, the J end lost 4 bases, and 16 bases lay between the germline ends. The CDR3 totals 15 residues.

The V call is TRBV9, the J call TRBJ1-2; 9 nucleotides agree with TRBD1. Germline V gene sequence: CDR1 SGDLS, CDR2 YYNGEE. This CDR3 is 14 amino acids long. The junction had 4 bases not matched to a gene; V was cut back by 4 bases and J by 3 bases. The CDR3 sequence is CASSPRTGDYGYTF. The CDR3 DNA is TGTGCCAGCAGCCCCCGGACAGGGGACTATGGCTACACCTTC.